Presented here are 25 T cell receptor beta chains from one specimen sequenced in a study of CD8 T cells in Susac syndrome. RNA amounts of roughly 0.45 to 1 ug underwent reverse transcription with random hexamers. A single record per CDR3 protein comes from TCRdb applying MiXCR to the immunoSEQ multiplex PCR reads. The repertoire holds just under 95,000 distinct CDR3 sequences, roughly 94% seen once, with roughly 0.31% in the top ten. The sequencing input was CD4+ T cells from PBMCs. These receptors were taken from a human donor with Susac syndrome.

This chain connects TRBV27 to TRBJ1-4; D gene unclear. Germline CDR1 and CDR2: MNHEY and SMNVEV (reference sequence). V shed 6 bases and J shed 0 bases, with 11 bases lying between them. The CDR3 is 15 amino acids. CDR3: CASSRTQSTNEKLFF. The CDR3 coding sequence is TGTGCCAGCAGCCGAACGCAGTCAACTAATGAAAAACTGTTTTTT.

The rearrangement links TRBV7-2 to TRBJ1-2; D is perhaps TRBD1 (5 bases). Germline loops: CDR1 SGHTA, CDR2 FQGNSA. Trimming removed 4 bases from V and 12 bases from J, with 18 bases in between. The CDR3 runs 13 residues. CDR3 bases: TGTGCCAGCAGCTCTCGGGGCGGTGGGAAGGACACCTTC. It yields the protein CASSSRGGGKDTF.

CDR3 bases: TGTGCCTGGCCGGGACAGGGGGTTGAAAAACTGTTTTTT. Protein sequence: CAWPGQGVEKLFF. The chain employs TRBV30 and TRBJ1-4; TRBD1 matches at 11 bases. The V gene end was trimmed by 5 bases and the J gene end by 7 bases; junction bases not matched to a gene: 3. The CDR3 covers 13 residues. CDR1 is GTSNPN, CDR2 SVGIG, per germline (reference sequence). Variable domain in full (rest from reference TRBV30 and TRBJ1-4): SQTIHQWPATLVQPVGSPLSLECTVEGTSNPNLYWYRQAAGRGLQLLFYSVGIGQISSEVPQNLSASRPQDRQFILSSKKLLLSDSGFYLCAWPGQGVEKLFFGSGTQLSVL.

The V gene is TRBV11-2, the J gene TRBJ2-7; the match to TRBD1 covers 8 bases. Trimming at V came to 7 bases and at J to 5 bases, leaving 16 bases not matched to a gene. The CDR3 contains 16 residues. Germline loops: CDR1 SGHAT, CDR2 FQNNGV. The CDR3 is CASTLLPVTGVNEQYF. DNA of the CDR3: TGTGCCAGCACCCTCCTTCCGGTGACAGGGGTAAACGAGCAGTACTTC. The full variable domain, its missing parts supplied by reference TRBV11-2 and TRBJ2-7, is EAGVAQSPRYKIIEKRQSVAFWCNPISGHATLYWYQQILGQGPKLLIQFQNNGVVDDSQLPKDRFSAERLKGVDSTLKIQPAKLEDSAVYLCASTLLPVTGVNEQYFGPGTRLTVT.

The gene calls are TRBV28 and TRBJ1-6, with TRBD1 as a possible D gene (5 bases). The CDR3 runs 16 residues. Germline V gene sequence: CDR1 MDHEN, CDR2 SYDVKM. With 4 bases removed from V and 10 bases from J, the gap between germline ends came to 20 bases. The CDR3 region has the DNA TGTGCCAGCAGTTCCGTGAACAGGTTTATGGGATCACCCCTCCACTTT. It encodes CASSSVNRFMGSPLHF.

CDR3: CASRTGGVDGELFF. CDR3 DNA: TGCGCCAGCAGGACAGGGGGCGTAGACGGGGAGCTGTTTTTT. The chain combines TRBV5-1 with TRBJ2-2; 10 bases are a match to TRBD1. There are 14 residues in the CDR3. In germline, CDR1 is SGHRS, CDR2 YFSETQ. V lost 5 bases to trimming and J lost 7 bases; unmatched junction nucleotides: 5.

Details on this clonotype: Sequence at one end of the junction differs from germline and may be a read error. The rearrangement joins TRBV29-1 to TRBJ2-7; 10 positions agree with TRBD1. This CDR3 contains 15 residues. Per the germline V gene, CDR1 is SQVTM and CDR2 is ANQGSEA. Written as DNA, the CDR3 is TGCAGCGTGGTAGGACAGGGGGTTCATTCCTACGAGCAGCACTTC. It encodes CSVVGQGVHSYEQHF.

This clonotype was counted only a few times. The chain is built from TRBV7-3 and TRBJ2-5, with TRBD1 as a possible D gene (6 bases). Trimming left V 3 bases short and J 5 bases short, with 10 bases between. The CDR3 spans 13 residues. The germline CDR1 and CDR2 sequences are SGHTA and FQGTGA. CDR3 sequence (DNA): TGTGCCAGCAGCTTGACAGGTGGTGAGACCCAGTACTTC. It specifies CASSLTGGETQYF.

This chain links TRBV29-1 with TRBJ1-4; D is possibly TRBD1 (5 bases). Germline assignment: CDR1 SQVTM and CDR2 ANQGSEA. Trimming stripped 3 bases from V and 7 bases from J, with 12 bases between. The CDR3 has 13 residues. This CDR3 reads CSVEITGSEKLFF. The CDR3 DNA reads TGCAGCGTTGAGATTACAGGAAGTGAAAAACTGTTTTTT.

This chain links TRBV6-5 with TRBJ2-6; D unclear. Between the trimmed V and J ends, which lost 2 bases and 2 bases, there was a span of 7 bases. Germline values: CDR1 MNHEY, CDR2 SVGAGI. CDR3 length equals 15 residues. In DNA form, the CDR3 reads TGTGCCAGCAGTTACGGGCAGACTGGGGCCAACGTCCTGACTTTC. Translated, it gives CASSYGQTGANVLTF.

The chain is built from TRBV6-1 and TRBJ2-3; D not certain. Germline CDR1 reads MNHNS; CDR2 reads SASEGT. CDR3 length equals 17 residues. V lost 7 bases and J 2 bases, leaving 22 bases between the germline ends. The chain's CDR3 is CASTISPQRTATDTQYF. DNA for the CDR3: TGTGCCAGCACCATTTCCCCCCAGAGAACCGCCACAGATACGCAGTATTTT.

The table lists this clonotype with a count of one. The genes are TRBV27 and TRBJ1-2; no clear D gene. V was pared by 6 bases and J by 8 bases, with 16 bases between. CDR3 length: 13 amino acids. The germline CDR1 and CDR2 sequences are MNHEY and SMNVEV (reference sequence). The CDR3 bases are TGTGCCAGCAGGGCCCTCTTGGAGAACGGCTACACCTTC. It encodes CASRALLENGYTF.

The chain joins TRBV5-1 to TRBJ2-5; a possible D gene is TRBD1 (6 bases). The CDR3 covers 15 residues. V was clipped by 4 bases and J by 4 bases, with 17 bases between them. From germline, CDR1 is SGHRS and CDR2 YFSETQ. This CDR3 is CASSPTRQERETQYF. In DNA, the CDR3 is TGCGCCAGCAGCCCGACCAGACAGGAGAGAGAGACCCAGTACTTC.

This clonotype was seen more than once but under ten times. This rearrangement joins TRBV5-8 to TRBJ2-5; no reliable D call. CDR3 length: 12 amino acids. CDR1 is SGHTS and CDR2 is YDEGEE in the germline V gene. Trimming took 0 bases from V and 1 from J, leaving 1 base between them. The CDR3 loop is CASSLVQETQYF. The CDR3 DNA is TGTGCCAGCAGCTTGGTCCAAGAGACCCAGTACTTC.

V gene TRBV18 combines with J gene TRBJ2-5; D may be TRBD1 (6 bases). The CDR3 has 14 amino acids. Trimming took off 5 bases at V and 5 bases at J, with 15 bases between the two ends. The germline CDR1 and CDR2 sequences are KGHSH and LQKENI. The CDR3 DNA reads as TGTGCCAGCTCATCGCAGGGGAATCGGGAGACCCAGTACTTC. Its protein is CASSSQGNRETQYF.

This chain uses TRBV10-3 with TRBJ1-1; D call uncertain. Trimming stripped 0 bases from V and 4 bases from J, with 6 bases between. The germline V gene encodes CDR1 ENHRY and CDR2 SYGVKD. This CDR3 comprises 13 residues. The CDR3: CAISESTGTEAFF. CDR3 DNA: TGTGCCATCAGTGAGTCGACGGGCACTGAAGCTTTCTTT.

As to this clonotype: Compared with germline, one end of the junction differs, possibly owing to a read error. The J gene is TRBJ2-5, the V gene TRBV2; tentatively, D is TRBD1 (6 bases). Germline V gives CDR1 SNHLY, CDR2 FYNNEI. This CDR3 region has 13 residues. This CDR3 is CASGGHYQESQYF. DNA for the CDR3: TGTGCCAGCGGGGGACATTACCAAGAGTCCCAGTACTTC.

The chain is built from TRBV20-1 and TRBJ2-7; a weak D match, TRBD1 (6 bases). V was pared by 6 bases and J by 3 bases, with 18 bases between. Germline CDR1 reads DFQATT; CDR2 reads SNEGSKA (reference sequence). This CDR3 is built from 14 residues. The CDR3 spells CSALETGPGYEQYF. Written as DNA, the CDR3 is TGCAGTGCCCTAGAGACAGGACCCGGCTACGAGCAGTACTTC.

The CDR3 loop reads CASSKQQPIQYF. The CDR3 DNA is TGTGCCAGCAGCAAACAACAGCCTATTCAGTACTTC. This sequence joins TRBV21-1 and TRBJ2-4. TRBV21-1 is assigned pseudogene status. The CDR3 covers 12 residues.

The chain employs TRBV29-1 and TRBJ1-2; D is ambiguous. Trimming shortened V by 7 bases and J by 8 bases, and 14 bases separated the two germline ends. The CDR3 has 11 residues. The germline CDR1 and CDR2 sequences are SQVTM and ANQGSEA. The CDR3 loop is CSAEERKGYTF. CDR3 bases: TGCAGCGCCGAAGAGAGGAAAGGCTACACCTTC.

The chain recombines TRBV6-5 with TRBJ1-2; a possible D gene is TRBD1 (6 bases). The CDR3 runs to 17 residues. Germline V gene data show CDR1 as MNHEY and CDR2 as SVGAGI. V was shortened by 0 bases and J by 4 bases, with 18 bases between the two germline ends. CDR3 DNA: TGTGCCAGCAGTTACTCGAATAAGGTCACAGGGACCTATGGCTACACCTTC. Translation: CASSYSNKVTGTYGYTF.

J is TRBJ2-1 and V is TRBV3-1; D not certain. The CDR3 has 14 residues. CDR1 and CDR2 from the germline V gene are LGHDT and YNNKEL (reference sequence). V lost 1 base, J lost 0 bases, and 4 bases lay in between. DNA of the CDR3: TGTGCCAGCAGCCAAGGGTCCTCCTACAATGAGCAGTTCTTC. Protein product: CASSQGSSYNEQFF.

The rearrangement links TRBV30 to TRBJ2-3; no reliable D call. Germline V gives CDR1 GTSNPN, CDR2 SVGIG (reference sequence). The CDR3 is 14 amino acids. The V and J ends lost 1 base and 0 bases respectively, with 8 bases between them. The CDR3 bases are TGTGCCTGGAGTGGGGGTGCTAGCACAGATACGCAGTATTTT. Encoded protein: CAWSGGASTDTQYF.

The chain employs TRBV20-1 and TRBJ2-1; D is unclear. The V gene's germline CDR1 is DFQATT and CDR2 SNEGSKA (reference sequence). Trimming shortened V by 3 bases and J by 5 bases, and 8 bases separated the two germline ends. The CDR3 length is 12 residues. The CDR3 nucleotides read TGCAGTGCTAGTAGGTTAGACAATGAGCAGTTCTTC. Amino acids: CSASRLDNEQFF.

The chain recombines TRBV7-2 with TRBJ2-1; 8 nucleotides align to TRBD2. This CDR3 is built from 17 residues. Germline CDR1 SGHTA, CDR2 FQGNSA. V was clipped by 4 bases and J by 0 bases; unmatched bases: 8. This CDR3 is CASSSQAGVSSYNEQFF. The CDR3 bases are TGTGCCAGCAGCTCTCAAGCGGGGGTAAGCTCCTACAATGAGCAGTTCTTC.